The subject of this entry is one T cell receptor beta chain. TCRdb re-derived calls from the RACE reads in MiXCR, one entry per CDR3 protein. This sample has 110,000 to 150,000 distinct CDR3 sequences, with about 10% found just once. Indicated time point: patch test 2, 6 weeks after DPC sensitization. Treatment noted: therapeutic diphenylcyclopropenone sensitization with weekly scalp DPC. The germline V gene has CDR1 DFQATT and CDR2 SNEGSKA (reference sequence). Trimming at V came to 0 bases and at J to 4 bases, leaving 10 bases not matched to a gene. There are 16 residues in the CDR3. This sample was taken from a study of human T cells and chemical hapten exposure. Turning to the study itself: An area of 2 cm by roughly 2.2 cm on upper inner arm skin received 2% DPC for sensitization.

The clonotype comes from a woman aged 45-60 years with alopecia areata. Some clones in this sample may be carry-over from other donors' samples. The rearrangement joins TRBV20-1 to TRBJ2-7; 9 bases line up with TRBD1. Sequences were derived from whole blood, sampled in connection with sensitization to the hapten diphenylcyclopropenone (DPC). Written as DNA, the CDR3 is TGCAGTGCTAGAGATTCTTCCGGGACAGGGAGGTACGAGCAGTACTTC. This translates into CSARDSSGTGRYEQYF.